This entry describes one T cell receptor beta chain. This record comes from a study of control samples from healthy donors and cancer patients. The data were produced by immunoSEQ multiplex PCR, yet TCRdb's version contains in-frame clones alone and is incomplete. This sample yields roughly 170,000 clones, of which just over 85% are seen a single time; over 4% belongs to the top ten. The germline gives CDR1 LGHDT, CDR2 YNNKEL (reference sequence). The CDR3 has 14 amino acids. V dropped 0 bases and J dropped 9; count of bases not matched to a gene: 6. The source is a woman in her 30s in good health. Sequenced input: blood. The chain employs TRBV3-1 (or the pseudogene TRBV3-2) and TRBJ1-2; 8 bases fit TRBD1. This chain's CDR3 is CASSQDTGGNRYTF. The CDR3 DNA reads TGTGCCAGCAGCCAAGATACAGGGGGAAATCGCTACACCTTC.